Below, 4 T cell receptor beta chains from the same sample are listed, as sequenced in a study of early T cells in non-severe SARS-CoV-2 infection. MiXCR, applied by TCRdb to the 5' RACE reads, yields one record per CDR3 protein. Counted here are some 63,000 distinct CDR3 sequences, under 15% occurring once; the ten biggest clones make up around 4.7%. Sequencing was carried out using whole blood. These receptors were taken from an adult who was a healthcare worker with PCR-confirmed SARS-CoV-2 infection or an uninfected control (not recorded which).

This chain uses TRBV12-3 or TRBV12-4 with TRBJ1-2; unclear D gene. V lost 3 bases and J 2 bases, leaving 16 bases between the germline ends. The CDR3 sequence is 16 residues long. This CDR3 is CASSFTDADGNYGYTF. CDR3 nucleotide sequence: TGTGCCAGCAGTTTCACTGATGCGGACGGGAACTATGGCTACACCTTC.

The rearrangement joins TRBV2 to TRBJ2-7; D is unresolved. There are 12 residues in the CDR3. Germline V gene sequence: CDR1 SNHLY, CDR2 FYNNEI. Trimming shortened V by 0 bases and J by 4 bases, and 4 bases separated the two germline ends. The chain's CDR3 is CASSEAWYEQYF. CDR3 coding DNA: TGTGCCAGCAGTGAAGCGTGGTACGAGCAGTACTTC.

The rearrangement uses TRBV3-1 and TRBJ1-6; weak D call: TRBD1 (5 bases). Germline values: CDR1 LGHDT, CDR2 YNNKEL (reference sequence). Trimming stripped 1 base from V and 9 bases from J, with 7 bases between. The CDR3 extends over 13 amino acids. This chain's CDR3 is CASSQGRGSPLHF. The CDR3 DNA sequence: TGTGCCAGCAGCCAAGGTAGGGGTTCACCCCTCCACTTT.

The chain couples TRBV4-1 to TRBJ1-4; perhaps TRBD1 as D (6 bases). V was shortened by 0 bases and J by 3 bases, with 14 bases between the two germline ends. This CDR3 spans 17 amino acids. Germline CDR1 and CDR2: MGHRA and YSYEKL. In DNA, the CDR3 is TGCGCCAGCAGCCAAGACCCGTTAGGGGGGGCTAATGAAAAACTGTTTTTT. The encoded protein is CASSQDPLGGANEKLFF.